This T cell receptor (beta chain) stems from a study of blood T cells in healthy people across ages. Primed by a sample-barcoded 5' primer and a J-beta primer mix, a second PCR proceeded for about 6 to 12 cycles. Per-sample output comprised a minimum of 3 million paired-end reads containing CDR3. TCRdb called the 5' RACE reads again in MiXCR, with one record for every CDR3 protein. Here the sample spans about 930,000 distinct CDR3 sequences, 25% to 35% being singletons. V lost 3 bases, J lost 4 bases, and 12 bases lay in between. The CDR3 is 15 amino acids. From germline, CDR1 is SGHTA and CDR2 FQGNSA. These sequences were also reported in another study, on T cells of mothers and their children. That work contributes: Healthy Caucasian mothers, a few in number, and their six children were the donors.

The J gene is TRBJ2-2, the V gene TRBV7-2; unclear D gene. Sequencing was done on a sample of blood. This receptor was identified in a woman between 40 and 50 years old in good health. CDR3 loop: CASSLQLIGTGELFF. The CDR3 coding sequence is TGTGCCAGCAGCTTGCAATTGATCGGCACCGGGGAGCTGTTTTTT. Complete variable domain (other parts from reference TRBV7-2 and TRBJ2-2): GAGVSQSPSNKVTEKGKDVELRCDPISGHTALYWYRQSLGQGLEFLIYFQGNSAPDKSGLPSDRFSAERTGGSVSTLTIQRTQQEDSAVYLCASSLQLIGTGELFFGEGSRLTVL.